This T cell receptor beta chain originates from a study of T cell responses to AZD1222 COVID-19 vaccine. The protocol was immunoSEQ multiplex PCR, while the TCRdb copy is restricted to in-frame clones and leaves out a portion. The sample has 95,000 or so clones; about 90% are singletons. The V segment lost 4 bases and the J segment 8 bases; nucleotides outside the gene matches: 12. Germline V gives CDR1 GTSNPN, CDR2 SVGIG (reference sequence). The CDR3 length is 14 residues. In regard to this clone: No antigen is known for it.

Study results and caveats: Donors skewed white British and female; clonal diversity was possibly underestimated. An increase in Spike-specific TCR breadth and depth was observed after two AZD1222 doses.

The chain has TRBV30 and TRBJ1-2, with 8 bases fitting TRBD1. The specimen comprised peripheral blood, sampled on day 0 of MenACWY control vaccination. This sequence was found in an adult in good health. The CDR3 DNA reads TGTGCCTGGACCCAAACCCCAGGGGGCCGAGGCTACACCTTC. Its protein product is CAWTQTPGGRGYTF.